This TCR beta chain was recovered during a study of blood T cells in healthy people across ages (dated by TCRdb to between 2014 and 2017). About the study as a whole: In model experiments, template switching captured about one uniquely barcoded TCR beta cDNA molecule for every two T cells. To track age-related changes in TCR beta repertoire diversity, the study relied on deep sequencing normalized with unique cDNA molecular identifiers. Donors were grouped into four age groups: young (average roughly 16 years), middle-aged (39), aged (around 56) and long-lived (approximately 78). To avoid experimental bias, donors of different ages were spread randomly across the sequencing lanes. The study analyzed two additional independent replicas of 1 million unique cDNA reads from the same blood draw for two donors, one aged 18 to 29 and one aged 80 or older. Overall results and qualifications from the work: There was a strong correlation between observed TCR beta diversity and the percentage of naive T cells measured by flow cytometry. Because donor CMV infection status was unknown, age-related changes in expanded clonotypes were potentially confounded. Observed TCR beta diversity per million T cells fell roughly linearly with age, and a significant reduction was already apparent by age around 40. Compared with the aged group, more naive CD4+ T cells, fewer expanded clones and increased TCR diversity were shown by the long-lived group, suggesting age selection. Estimates of total diversity based on one million sequenced T cells were regarded as lower bounds and as underestimates. Conclusive comparison of naive and antigen-experienced compartments was prevented by the profiling of bulk unsorted PBMCs.

This clonotype was detected many times. It lacks a known antigen. Base qualities are missing; no much larger clone stands one base away. Trimming removed 4 bases from V and 4 bases from J; the gene matches leave 5 bases unexplained. CDR1 and CDR2, looked up from the germline V gene, are SGDLS and YYNGEE. Measured from the cysteine to the phenylalanine, the CDR3 is 15 residues long. The CDR3 DNA has 45 bases and is translated from base 1. Libraries were prepared through 5' RACE. Sequencing was performed on an Illumina HiSeq 2500. A second PCR of about 6 to 12 cycles was performed with a sample-barcoded 5' primer and a J-beta primer mix. Each TCR beta cDNA molecule received a unique molecular identifier from a template-switch 5' adaptor carrying 12 random nucleotides. Each sample yielded at least 2.5 million CDR3-containing paired-end reads. All of the RNA was converted into first-strand cDNA using the Mint cDNA synthesis kit, with a TRBC-specific oligonucleotide serving as the primer. Following uracil-DNA glycosylase treatment, all cDNA underwent a first 18-cycle PCR with the universal primers M1SS and BC2_uni_R. Per the original workflow: Each sample was normalized by randomly selecting 1 million high-quality reads, each carrying a distinct molecular identifier. Instead of being binned into consensus sequences, reads with shared molecular identifiers were discarded. CDR3 identification, clonotype clustering and error correction used MiTCR with a Q25 quality threshold and the strictest error-elimination algorithm. A nonparametric unseen species model with Euler transformation was used to estimate lower-bound total TCR beta diversity. Using fastp trimming at Q25 and MiXCR clonotype assembly, TCRdb reanalyzed the public sequencing data and kept in-frame beta chains. Duplicate CDR3 protein sequences are folded into a single record with the most common DNA and genes. What appears here as the V and J calls and clone size reflects TCRdb's work, not the paper's. This sample is represented by about 640,000 distinct CDR3 sequences; approximately 30% of them were singletons. About 15% of the sample belongs to the ten largest clones.

Systemically healthy Caucasian individuals from Russia, some 36 in total and aged roughly 6 to 100 years, were included as donors. Each donor gave about 9.7 milliliters of peripheral blood, drawn into EDTA-treated Vacutainer tubes. Ficoll-Paque density-gradient centrifugation was used to isolate PBMCs, with at least 6 million per sample. Trizol reagent was used to extract total RNA from the PBMCs, yielding at least 5.5 micrograms per sample. For every donor, an aliquot of PBMCs went through flow cytometry to measure the percentages of naive CD45RAhigh/CD27high T cells. The clonotype comes from a woman of 80 years or more in good health. The rearrangement combines TRBV9 with TRBJ2-2; TRBD1 lines up with 9 middle nucleotides. Input material: blood. For the CDR3, the sequence is CASSSGTGITGELFF. The DNA sequence reads TGTGCCAGCAGCTCCGGGACAGGGATCACCGGGGAGCTGTTTTTT.